This TCR beta chain was observed in a study of T cells in Graves' hyperthyroidism and ophthalmopathy. Study observations and caveats: It was a median about seven months before onset that the model predicted ophthalmopathy.

This clonotype appeared many times. Its antigen is unknown. There were TCR beta CDR3 regions amplified from RNA transcripts. HTBI primers were the set used in a first-round RT-PCR of the TCR CDR3. TCRdb used MiXCR to reprocess the multiplex PCR reads, holding one entry per CDR3 protein. The sample holds about 500,000 distinct CDR3 sequences; 16% are singletons and the top ten take approximately 30%. Inclusion characteristics of ophthalmopathy patients comprised a Clinical Activity Score of at least 3, a NOSPECS grade of at least 4, and duration under 3 months. It was uncontrolled infection, other autoimmune disease, pregnancy or lactation that excluded patients. From approximately 9.5 ml of fresh peripheral blood, PBMCs were isolated. CDR3 size: 15 residues. With V trimmed by 2 bases and J by 3 bases, 4 bases remained unmatched.

The chain carries TRBV12-3 or TRBV12-4 and TRBJ2-1; 7 positions match TRBD1. This TCR was recovered from a woman between 25 and 40 years old with Graves' ophthalmopathy. The material sequenced was blood. The CDR3 nucleotides read TGTGCCAGCAGTTTATTGTCAGGGGGCTACAATGAGCAGTTCTTC. Translating it yields CASSLLSGGYNEQFF.